This T cell receptor (beta chain) was captured in a study of blood T cell repertoires in COVID-19. About the research overall: The recovered donors of Cohort 3 showed two negative PCRs, clearance, or symptom resolution. Both acute and convalescent COVID-19 samples were obtained from the United States, Italy and Spain.

The assay was immunoSEQ multiplex PCR, and TCRdb's table has in-frame clones only and misses some. The sample has under 150,000 clones; over 75% are singletons. This clone was found once. The sample comprised PBMCs or T cells enriched from blood (not recorded which). This sequence originates from a man in his fifties or sixties in a cohort exposed to, infected with or recovered from COVID-19 (not recorded which).

CDR3 region: CATSRGRGLGTNSNQPQHF. The CDR3 DNA sequence: TGTGCCACCAGCCGGGGCAGGGGGCTTGGGACGAATAGCAATCAGCCCCAGCATTTT. V is TRBV15 and J is TRBJ1-5; TRBD1 agrees at 8 bases. This CDR3 region has 19 residues. In germline, CDR1 is LNHNV, CDR2 YYDKDF (reference sequence). V dropped 5 bases and J dropped 0; count of bases not matched to a gene: 15.